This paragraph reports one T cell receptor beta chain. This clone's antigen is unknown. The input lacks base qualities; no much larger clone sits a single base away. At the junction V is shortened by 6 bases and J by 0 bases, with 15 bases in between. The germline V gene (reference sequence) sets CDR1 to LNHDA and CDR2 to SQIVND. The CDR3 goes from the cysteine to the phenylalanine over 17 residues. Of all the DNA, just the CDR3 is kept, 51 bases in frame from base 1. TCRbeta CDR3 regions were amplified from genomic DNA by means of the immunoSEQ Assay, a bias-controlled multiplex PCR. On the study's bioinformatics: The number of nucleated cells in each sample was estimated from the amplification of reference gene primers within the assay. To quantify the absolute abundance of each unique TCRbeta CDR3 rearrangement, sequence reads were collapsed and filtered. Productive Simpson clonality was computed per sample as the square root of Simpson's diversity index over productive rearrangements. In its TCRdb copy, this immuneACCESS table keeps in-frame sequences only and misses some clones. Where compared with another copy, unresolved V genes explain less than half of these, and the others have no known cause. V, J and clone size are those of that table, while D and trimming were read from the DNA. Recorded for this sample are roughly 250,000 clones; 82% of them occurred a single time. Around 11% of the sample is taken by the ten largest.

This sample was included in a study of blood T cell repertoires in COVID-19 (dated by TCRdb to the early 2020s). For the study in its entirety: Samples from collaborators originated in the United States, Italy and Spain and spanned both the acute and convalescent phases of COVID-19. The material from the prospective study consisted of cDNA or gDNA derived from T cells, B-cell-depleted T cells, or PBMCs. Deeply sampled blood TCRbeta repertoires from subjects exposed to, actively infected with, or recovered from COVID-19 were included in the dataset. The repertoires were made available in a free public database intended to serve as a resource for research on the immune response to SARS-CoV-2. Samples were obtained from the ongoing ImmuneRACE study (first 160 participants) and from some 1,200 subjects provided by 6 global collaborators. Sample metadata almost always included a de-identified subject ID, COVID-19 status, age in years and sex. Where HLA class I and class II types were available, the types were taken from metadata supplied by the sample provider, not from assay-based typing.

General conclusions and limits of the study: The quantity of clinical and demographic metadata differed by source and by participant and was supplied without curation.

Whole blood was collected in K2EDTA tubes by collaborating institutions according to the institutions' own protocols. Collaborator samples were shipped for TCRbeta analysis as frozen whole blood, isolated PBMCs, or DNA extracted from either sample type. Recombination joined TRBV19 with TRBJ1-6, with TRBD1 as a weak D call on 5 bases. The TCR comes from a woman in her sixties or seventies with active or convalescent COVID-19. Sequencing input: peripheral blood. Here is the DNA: TGTGCCAGTAGAAAGGGGCAGGGCGACTCCTATAATTCACCCCTCCACTTT. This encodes CASRKGQGDSYNSPLHF.